The 7 T cell receptor beta chains in this list originate from one sample, sequenced in a study of blood T cell repertoires in COVID-19. Using immunoSEQ multiplex PCR, the repertoire was profiled, and TCRdb retains in-frame clones only, with some absent. The sample contains 30,000 or so clones, 90% of which appear only once. Input material: peripheral blood. These receptor sequences come from a man in his sixties with active COVID-19.

As DNA, the CDR3 is TGCGCCAGCAGCCAGACAGAGGCGAACACTGAAGCTTTCTTT. This sequence encodes CASSQTEANTEAFF. V gene TRBV4-3 combines with J gene TRBJ1-1; D is possibly TRBD1 (5 bases). Per germline, CDR1 LGHNA and CDR2 YSLEER. This CDR3 has 14 residues. V dropped 3 bases and J dropped 1 base, with 9 bases sitting between them.

This chain links TRBV4-1 with TRBJ1-2; D call uncertain. Germline-derived CDR1 and CDR2 are MGHRA and YSYEKL. The V end lost 1 base, the J end lost 6 bases, and 12 bases lay between the germline ends. CDR3 length: 14 residues. CDR3 in DNA: TGCGCCAGCAGCCAAGTCGGGGAAGGGAATGGCTACACCTTC. Its translation is CASSQVGEGNGYTF.

The rearrangement joins TRBV7-8 to TRBJ1-2; 8 positions match TRBD1. With V trimmed by 2 bases and J by 4 bases, 3 bases remained unmatched. Germline CDR1 reads SGHVS; CDR2 reads FQNEAQ. The CDR3 has 14 residues. The CDR3 loop reads CASSLRQGTYGYTF. CDR3 nucleotide sequence: TGTGCCAGCAGCTTAAGACAGGGGACCTATGGCTACACCTTC.

The chain employs TRBV6-5 and TRBJ1-3; tentative D call: TRBD1 (6 bases). The CDR3 extends over 14 amino acids. CDR1 and CDR2 from the germline V gene are MNHEY and SVGAGI. With 7 bases removed from V and 2 bases from J, the gap between germline ends came to 12 bases. In nucleotides, the CDR3 is TGTGCCAGCACCAAGGGGGTAGCTGGAAACACCATATATTTT. Translating it yields CASTKGVAGNTIYF.

The gene calls are TRBV12-3 or TRBV12-4 and TRBJ1-2; 7 positions match TRBD1. J was trimmed by 10 bases and V by 5 bases; bases with no gene match: 10. CDR3 length equals 13 residues. CDR3 nucleotides: TGTGCCAGCAGTCCAGACAGGGCCGGCGCCTACACCTTC. This translates into CASSPDRAGAYTF.

This chain joins TRBV7-2 and TRBJ2-5; D possibly corresponds to TRBD1 (5 bases). The CDR3 covers 16 residues. Germline CDR1 SGHTA, CDR2 FQGNSA. V shed 1 base and J shed 2 bases, with 14 bases lying between them. CDR3 nucleotides: TGTGCCAGCAGCTTAGGCCTGTCCTACAGGCAAGAGACCCAGTACTTC. Translated, it gives CASSLGLSYRQETQYF.

This sequence joins TRBV24-1 and TRBJ2-2; TRBD1 matches at 9 bases. Germline loops: CDR1 KGHDR, CDR2 SFDVKD. V lost 5 bases, J lost 0 bases, and 18 bases stayed unmatched. The CDR3 covers 21 residues. The CDR3 region is CATSGTQRTGAYSANTGELFF. CDR3 nucleotides: TGTGCCACCAGTGGGACCCAGAGGACAGGGGCTTATTCCGCGAACACCGGGGAGCTGTTTTTT.